This T cell receptor beta chain comes out of a study of memory CD4+ T cells and cytomegalovirus serostatus (dated by TCRdb to about 2019). A note on the overall study: A total of around 35 healthy Belgian adults, of whom 9 were CMV seropositive and about 25 were CMV seronegative, were included in the cohort. To replicate a published TCR-based CMV serostatus classifier, the researchers sequenced the CD4+ memory TCRbeta repertoires of a Belgian cohort whose cytomegalovirus serostatus was known.

Single viable CD3+CD4+CD8-CD45RO+ cells were sorted as memory CD4+ T cells on a FACSAria II. To determine CMV serostatus, a Roche Elecsys assay was used that detects serum IgG against CMV pp150, pp28, p38 and p52. Once the samples were thawed, total CD4+ T cells were enriched through positive selection using CD4 magnetic microbeads. The samples came from a different study that was designed specifically to examine the CD4+ T cell memory repertoire. Following standard operating procedures, peripheral blood mononuclear cells were isolated and cryopreserved, while serum was kept at -80 degrees C. CD3-PerCP (BW264/56), CD4-APC (RPA-T4), CD45RO-PE (UCHT1) and CD8-Pacific Orange (3B5) antibodies were used for staining, and non-viable cells were excluded with Sytox blue. Reading from cysteine to phenylalanine, the CDR3 counts 15 amino acids. CDR3 DNA only is kept here, 45 bases in frame from base 1. Ends trimmed: V by 3 bases, J by 10 bases; bases unmatched to a gene: 6. CDR1 and CDR2 were assigned from the germline V gene as MNHNS and SASEGT.

A remark on this clone: What antigen it recognizes has not been identified. One base away there is no much larger clone; base qualities are not given.

The Quick-DNA Microprep Kit was used to extract genomic DNA from the sorted cells. Amplification of TCRbeta DNA was done with the immunoSEQ hsTCRbeta kit, following the protocol from the manufacturer. An Illumina MiSeq instrument was used to sequence the TCRbeta libraries. On the study's bioinformatics: Following removal of out-of-frame sequences, 2.2 million or so distinct TCRbeta sequences were retained, with an average of about 63,000 per individual. Two values were used to score each individual: the count of around 150 previously reported CMV-associated TCRbeta sequences and the total count of productive distinct TCRbeta sequences. A beta-binomial model was reimplemented in Python, and random forests from scikit-learn, run with default parameters, were trained on data from the US cohort. Classifier performance on the Belgian cohort was reported as the median AUC with percentile confidence intervals calculated over 10,000 bootstrap iterations. Sourced from immuneACCESS, this table was stored by TCRdb with only in-frame sequences that have V and J called. A share of the clones is absent; for the studies checked, an unresolved V gene accounts for under half, and the remainder has no known explanation. D and trimming come from the DNA, and the V and J calls and clone size come from that table. This sample lists roughly 60,000 clones; roughly three quarters were detected once. The ten most abundant clones make up approximately 0.81% of the sample.

What the work shows at the level of the full study, not this receptor alone: The results were read as suggesting that the CMV-associated TCR signature is, for the most part, present in the CD4+ memory repertoire. On the Belgian cohort, the classifier built on the original framework reached a median bootstrapped AUC of about 0.95, with a 95% CI of 0.76-1.00. For predicting CMV serostatus, the median bootstrapped AUC was roughly 0.95 using the original framework and over 0.9 using a US-trained random forest. Among the 150 to 200 previously reported CMV-associated TCRbeta sequences, approximately 67 showed up in the CD4+ memory repertoires, with each one found in between one and five individuals. Only CD4+CD45RO+ memory cells were sequenced, in contrast to the original study, which included naive and memory CD4+ and CD8+ populations.

Sequencing was performed on memory CD4+ T cells from blood. The clonotype originates from an adult in good health and CMV-seronegative. This sequence uses TRBV6-1 and TRBJ1-6, with 10 junctional bases fitting TRBD1. The CDR3 amino acid sequence is: CASSEGDRGLSPLHF. The DNA sequence follows: TGTGCCAGCAGTGAGGGGGACAGGGGCTTGTCACCCCTCCACTTT.